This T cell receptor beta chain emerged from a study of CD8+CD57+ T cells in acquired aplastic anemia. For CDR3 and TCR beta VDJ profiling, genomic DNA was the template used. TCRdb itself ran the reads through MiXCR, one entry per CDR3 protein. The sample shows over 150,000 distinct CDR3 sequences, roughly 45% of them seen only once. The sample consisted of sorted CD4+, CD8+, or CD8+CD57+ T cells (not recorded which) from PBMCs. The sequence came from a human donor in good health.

The CDR3 spells CASSAGTGYEQYF. The DNA of the CDR3 is TGTGCCAGTAGTGCCGGGACAGGGTACGAGCAGTACTTC. The chain joins TRBV19 to TRBJ2-7; 9 nucleotides align to TRBD1. V gave up 5 bases and J gave up 4 bases; unmatched junction bases: 3. Germline V gene lookup returns CDR1 LNHDA and CDR2 SQIVND (reference sequence). The CDR3 consists of 13 residues.